Sequencing of this TCR beta chain was carried out in a study of technical replicates of blood from a few donors. Clones were sequenced by immunoSEQ multiplex PCR, and TCRdb holds only the in-frame ones, with some missing. The sample records 79,000 or so clones, over 75% being singletons. The sequence came from a human donor in good health. The sample comprised T cells isolated from PBMCs.

The DNA for the CDR3 is TGCGCCAGCAGCCAAGATAGGACAGTTAGGAACACCGGGGAGCTGTTTTTT. Residues: CASSQDRTVRNTGELFF. The rearrangement uses TRBV4-1 and TRBJ2-2; TRBD1 is a possible D gene (6 bases). The germline V gene encodes CDR1 MGHRA and CDR2 YSYEKL. V lost 0 bases and J 1 base, leaving 12 bases between the germline ends. This CDR3 is 17 amino acids long.